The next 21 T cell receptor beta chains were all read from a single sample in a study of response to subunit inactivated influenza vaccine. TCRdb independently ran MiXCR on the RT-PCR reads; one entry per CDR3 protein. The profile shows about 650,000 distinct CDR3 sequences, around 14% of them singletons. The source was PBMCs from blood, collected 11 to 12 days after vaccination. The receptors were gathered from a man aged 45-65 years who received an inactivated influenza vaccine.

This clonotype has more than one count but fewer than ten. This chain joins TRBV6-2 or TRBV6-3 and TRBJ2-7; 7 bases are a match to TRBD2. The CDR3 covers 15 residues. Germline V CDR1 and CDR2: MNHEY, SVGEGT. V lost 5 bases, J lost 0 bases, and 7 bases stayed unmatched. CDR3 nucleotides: TGTGCCAGCAGTGACGGAGCGGGGTCCTCCTACGAGCAGTACTTC. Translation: CASSDGAGSSYEQYF.

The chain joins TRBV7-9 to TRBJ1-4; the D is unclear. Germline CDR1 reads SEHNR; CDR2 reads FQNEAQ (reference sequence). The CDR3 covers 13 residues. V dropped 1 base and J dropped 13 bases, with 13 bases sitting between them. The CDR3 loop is CASSLGQGSSLFF. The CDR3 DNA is TGTGCCAGCAGCTTAGGACAAGGGTCCTCACTGTTTTTT.

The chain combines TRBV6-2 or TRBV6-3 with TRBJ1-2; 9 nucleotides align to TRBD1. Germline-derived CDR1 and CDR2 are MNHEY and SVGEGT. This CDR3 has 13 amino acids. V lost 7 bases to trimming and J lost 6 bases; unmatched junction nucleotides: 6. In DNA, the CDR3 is TGTGCCAGCAACGACAGGGGGTCTCATGGCTACACCTTC. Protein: CASNDRGSHGYTF.

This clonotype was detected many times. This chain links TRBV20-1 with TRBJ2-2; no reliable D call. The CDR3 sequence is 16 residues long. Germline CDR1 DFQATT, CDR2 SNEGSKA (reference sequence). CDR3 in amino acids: CSTHKGEGRNTGELFF. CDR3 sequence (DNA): TGCAGCACACATAAGGGCGAAGGGCGGAACACCGGGGAGCTGTTTTTT.

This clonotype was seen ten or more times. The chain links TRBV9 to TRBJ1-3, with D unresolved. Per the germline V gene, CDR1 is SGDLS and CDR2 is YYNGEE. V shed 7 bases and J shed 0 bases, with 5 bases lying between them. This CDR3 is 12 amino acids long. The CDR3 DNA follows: TGTGCCAGCCGCGGCTCTGGAAACACCATATATTTT. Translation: CASRGSGNTIYF.

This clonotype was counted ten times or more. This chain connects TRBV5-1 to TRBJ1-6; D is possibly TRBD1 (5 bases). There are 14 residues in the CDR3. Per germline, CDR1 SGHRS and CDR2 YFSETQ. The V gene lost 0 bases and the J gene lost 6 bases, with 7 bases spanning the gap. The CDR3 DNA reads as TGCGCCAGCAGCTTGGGACAGATTAATTCACCCCTCCACTTT. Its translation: CASSLGQINSPLHF.

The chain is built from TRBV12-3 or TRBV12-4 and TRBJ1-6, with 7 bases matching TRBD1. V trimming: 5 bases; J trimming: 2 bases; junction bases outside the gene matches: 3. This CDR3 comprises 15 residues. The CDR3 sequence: CASSPQGTYNSPLHF. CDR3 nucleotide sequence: TGTGCCAGCAGTCCACAGGGGACCTATAATTCACCCCTCCACTTT.

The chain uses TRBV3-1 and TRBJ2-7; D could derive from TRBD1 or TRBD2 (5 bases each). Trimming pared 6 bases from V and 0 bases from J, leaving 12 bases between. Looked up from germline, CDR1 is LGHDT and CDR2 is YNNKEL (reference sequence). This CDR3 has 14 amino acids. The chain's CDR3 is CASSWDGRSYEQYF. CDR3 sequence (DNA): TGTGCCAGCAGTTGGGACGGACGCTCCTACGAGCAGTACTTC.

The CDR3 region is CASSDRGYTDTQYF. The CDR3 coding sequence is TGCGCCAGCAGCGACAGGGGATACACAGATACGCAGTATTTT. The chain carries TRBV5-1 and TRBJ2-3; 8 bases align to TRBD1. V shed 4 bases and J 2 bases; nucleotides not matched to a gene: 3. This CDR3 is built from 14 residues. Germline V lookup: CDR1 SGHRS, CDR2 YFSETQ.

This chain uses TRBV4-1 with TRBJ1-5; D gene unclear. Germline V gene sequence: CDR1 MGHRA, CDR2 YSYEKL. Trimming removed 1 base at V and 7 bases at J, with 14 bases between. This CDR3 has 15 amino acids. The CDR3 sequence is CASSQGPVGGQPQHF. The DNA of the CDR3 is TGCGCCAGCAGCCAAGGACCCGTTGGCGGCCAGCCCCAGCATTTT.

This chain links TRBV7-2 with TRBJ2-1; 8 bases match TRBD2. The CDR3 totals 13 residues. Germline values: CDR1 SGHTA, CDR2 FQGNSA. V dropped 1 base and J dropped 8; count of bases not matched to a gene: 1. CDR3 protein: CASSLGGGYEQFF. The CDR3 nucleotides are TGTGCCAGCAGCTTAGGCGGGGGGTATGAGCAGTTCTTC.

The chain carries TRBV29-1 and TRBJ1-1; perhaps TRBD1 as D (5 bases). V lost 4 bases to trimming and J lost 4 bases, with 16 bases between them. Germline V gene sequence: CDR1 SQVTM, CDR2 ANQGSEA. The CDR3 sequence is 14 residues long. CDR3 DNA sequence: TGCAGCGTTGGTACCCCCAGGGCCTTCACTGAAGCTTTCTTT. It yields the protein CSVGTPRAFTEAFF.

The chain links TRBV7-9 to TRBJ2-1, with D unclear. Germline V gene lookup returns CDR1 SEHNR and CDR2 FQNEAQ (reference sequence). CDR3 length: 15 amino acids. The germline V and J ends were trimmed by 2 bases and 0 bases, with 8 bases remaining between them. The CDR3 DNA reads TGTGCCAGCAGCTTAATAGCAAGCTCCTACAATGAGCAGTTCTTC. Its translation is CASSLIASSYNEQFF. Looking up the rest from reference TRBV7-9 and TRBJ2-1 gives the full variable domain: DTGVSQNPRHKITKRGQNVTFRCDPISEHNRLYWYRQTLGQGPEFLTYFQNEAQLEKSRLLSDRFSAERPKGSFSTLEIQRTEQGDSAMYLCASSLIASSYNEQFFGPGTRLTVL.

Here the CDR3 reads CASSLKDLGQPQYF. The CDR3 nucleotides read TGTGCCAGCAGTTTAAAGGATCTTGGACAACCGCAGTATTTT. The chain combines TRBV12-3 or TRBV12-4 with TRBJ2-3; a possible D gene is TRBD1 (5 bases). The CDR3 has 14 residues. V was pared by 2 bases and J by 10 bases, with 16 bases between.

The CDR3 is CASSAGAGRGYGYTF. In DNA, the CDR3 is TGTGCCAGCAGCGCAGGGGCAGGGAGAGGGTATGGCTACACCTTC. V usage is TRBV9 and J usage is TRBJ1-2; maybe TRBD1 (6 bases). With 3 bases removed from V and 5 bases from J, the gap between germline ends came to 17 bases. This CDR3 is 15 amino acids long. The germline V gene encodes CDR1 SGDLS and CDR2 YYNGEE.

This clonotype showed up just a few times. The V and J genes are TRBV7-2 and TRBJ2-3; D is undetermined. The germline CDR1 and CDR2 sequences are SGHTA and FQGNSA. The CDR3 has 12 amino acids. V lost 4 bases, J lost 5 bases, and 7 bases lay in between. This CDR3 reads CASSSVLDTQYF. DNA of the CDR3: TGTGCCAGCAGCTCAGTCCTAGATACGCAGTATTTT.

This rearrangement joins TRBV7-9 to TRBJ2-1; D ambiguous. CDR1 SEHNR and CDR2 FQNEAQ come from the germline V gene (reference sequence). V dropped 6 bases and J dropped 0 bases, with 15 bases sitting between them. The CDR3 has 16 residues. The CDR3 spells CASSPTDPSSYNEQFF. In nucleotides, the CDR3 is TGTGCCAGCAGTCCAACAGACCCGAGCTCCTACAATGAGCAGTTCTTC. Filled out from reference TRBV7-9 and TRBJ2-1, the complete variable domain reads DTGVSQNPRHKITKRGQNVTFRCDPISEHNRLYWYRQTLGQGPEFLTYFQNEAQLEKSRLLSDRFSAERPKGSFSTLEIQRTEQGDSAMYLCASSPTDPSSYNEQFFGPGTRLTVL.

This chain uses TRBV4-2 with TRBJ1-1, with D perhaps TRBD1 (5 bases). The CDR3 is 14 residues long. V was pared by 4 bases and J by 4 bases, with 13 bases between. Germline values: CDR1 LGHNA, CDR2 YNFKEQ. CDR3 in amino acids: CASSPTDLRTEAFF. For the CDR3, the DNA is TGTGCCAGCAGCCCGACAGATTTACGCACTGAAGCTTTCTTT.

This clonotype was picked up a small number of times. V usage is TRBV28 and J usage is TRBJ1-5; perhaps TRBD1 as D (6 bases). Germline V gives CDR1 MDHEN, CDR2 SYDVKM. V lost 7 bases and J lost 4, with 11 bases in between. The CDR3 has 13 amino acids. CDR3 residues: CASTPTGNQPQHF. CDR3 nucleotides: TGTGCCAGCACCCCAACAGGGAATCAGCCCCAGCATTTT.

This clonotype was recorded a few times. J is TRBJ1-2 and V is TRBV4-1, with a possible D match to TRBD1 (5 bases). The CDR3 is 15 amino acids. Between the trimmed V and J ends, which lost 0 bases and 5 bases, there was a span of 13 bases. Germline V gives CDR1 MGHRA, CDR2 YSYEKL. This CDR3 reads CASSQEGTLSYGYTF. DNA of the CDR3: TGCGCCAGCAGCCAAGAGGGGACCCTCAGTTATGGCTACACCTTC.

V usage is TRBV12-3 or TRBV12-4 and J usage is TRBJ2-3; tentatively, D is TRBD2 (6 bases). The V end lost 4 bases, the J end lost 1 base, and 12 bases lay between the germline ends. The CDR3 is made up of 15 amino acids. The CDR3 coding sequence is TGTGCCAGCAGTTCCTTTGGCGGGGGCACAGATACGCAGTATTTT. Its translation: CASSSFGGGTDTQYF.